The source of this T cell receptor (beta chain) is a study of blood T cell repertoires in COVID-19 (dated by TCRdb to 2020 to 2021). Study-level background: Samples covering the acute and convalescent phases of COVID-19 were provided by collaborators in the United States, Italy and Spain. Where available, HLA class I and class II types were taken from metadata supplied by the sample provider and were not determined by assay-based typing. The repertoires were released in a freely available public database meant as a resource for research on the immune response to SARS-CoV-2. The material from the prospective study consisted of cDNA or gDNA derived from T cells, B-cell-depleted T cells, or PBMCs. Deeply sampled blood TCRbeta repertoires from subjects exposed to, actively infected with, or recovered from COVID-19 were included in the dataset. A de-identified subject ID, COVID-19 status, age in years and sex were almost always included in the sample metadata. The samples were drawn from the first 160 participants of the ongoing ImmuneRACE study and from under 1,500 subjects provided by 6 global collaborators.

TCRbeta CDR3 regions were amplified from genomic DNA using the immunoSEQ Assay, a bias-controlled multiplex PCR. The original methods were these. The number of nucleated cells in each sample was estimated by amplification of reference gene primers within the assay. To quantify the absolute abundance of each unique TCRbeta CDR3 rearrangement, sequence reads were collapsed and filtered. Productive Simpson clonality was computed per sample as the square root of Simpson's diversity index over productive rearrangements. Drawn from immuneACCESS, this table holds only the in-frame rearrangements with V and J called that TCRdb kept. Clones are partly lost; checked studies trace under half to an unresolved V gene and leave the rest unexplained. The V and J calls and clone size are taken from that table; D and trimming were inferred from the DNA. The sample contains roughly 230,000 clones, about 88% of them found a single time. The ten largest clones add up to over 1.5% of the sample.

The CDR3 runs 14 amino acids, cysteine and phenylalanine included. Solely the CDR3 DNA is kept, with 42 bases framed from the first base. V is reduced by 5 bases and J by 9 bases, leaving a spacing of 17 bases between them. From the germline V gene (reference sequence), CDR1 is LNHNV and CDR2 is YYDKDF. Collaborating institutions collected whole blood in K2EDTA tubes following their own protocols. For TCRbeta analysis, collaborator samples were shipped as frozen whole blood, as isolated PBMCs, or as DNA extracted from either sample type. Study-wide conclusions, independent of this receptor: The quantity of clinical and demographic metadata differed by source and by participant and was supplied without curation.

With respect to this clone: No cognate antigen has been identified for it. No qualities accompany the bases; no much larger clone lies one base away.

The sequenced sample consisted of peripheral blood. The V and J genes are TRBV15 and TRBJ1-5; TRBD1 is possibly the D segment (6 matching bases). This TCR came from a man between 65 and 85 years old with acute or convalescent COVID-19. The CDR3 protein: CATSSQGSESPQHF. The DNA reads TGTGCCACCAGCTCTCAGGGGTCCGAATCGCCCCAGCATTTT. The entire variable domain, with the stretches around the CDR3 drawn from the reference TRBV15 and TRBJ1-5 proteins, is DAMVIQNPRYQVTQFGKPVTLSCSQTLNHNVMYWYQQKSSQAPKLLFHYYDKDFNNEADTPDNFQSRRPNTSFCFLDIRSPGLGDTAMYLCATSSQGSESPQHFGDGTRLSIL.